This T cell receptor (beta chain) was obtained from a study of T cell responses to AZD1222 COVID-19 vaccine. This clone appeared once. Only in-frame clones appear in the TCRdb table, and some are missing; sequencing was by immunoSEQ multiplex PCR. The sample shows some 100,000 clones, roughly nine tenths of them seen only once. The V and J ends lost 3 bases and 7 bases respectively, with 30 bases between them. The CDR3 covers 20 residues. The germline gives CDR1 LNHDA, CDR2 SQIVND (reference sequence). The specimen comprised peripheral blood, sampled on day 0 of AZD1222 vaccination. The TCR sequence derives from an adult in good health. The V and J genes are TRBV19 and TRBJ1-4, with D possibly being TRBD1 (6 bases). The CDR3: CASSIVPGQIRPRTGEKLFF. The CDR3, as DNA: TGTGCCAGTAGTATTGTTCCCGGACAGATTAGACCCAGGACGGGTGAAAAACTGTTTTTT.